The clone carrying this T cell receptor (beta chain) came up a few times. Antigen unknown. This sample stems from a study of cytomegalovirus exposure and HLA in healthy donors. Germline trimming cut 5 bases from V and 1 base from J; bases unmatched to any gene: 3. The CDR3 is made up of 16 amino acids. From germline, CDR1 is LNHDA and CDR2 SQIVND (reference sequence). The PCR employed 60 Vbeta primers together with 13 Jbeta primers. Profiled with immunoSEQ multiplex PCR; TCRdb holds only in-frame clones, not every one. There are 140,000 or so clones in the sample; about three quarters occur only once, and 1.6% lies in the top ten. Study-wide points: Confirmation in vitro established that three CMV-associated chains were specific for CMV antigens. Highly shared variants forming one cluster were likely a sequencing artifact.

This TCR was recovered from a woman in her 30s in good health and CMV-seronegative. Sequences were obtained from PBMCs. The V call is TRBV19, the J call TRBJ2-6; 9 nucleotides agree with TRBD1. In nucleotides, the CDR3 is TGTGCCAGTAGTCCCGGGACAGGGTCTGGGGCCAACGTCCTGACTTTC. Protein product: CASSPGTGSGANVLTF. Supplemented by reference TRBV19 and TRBJ2-6, the full variable domain reads DGGITQSPKYLFRKEGQNVTLSCEQNLNHDAMYWYRQDPGQGLRLIYYSQIVNDFQKGDIAEGYSVSREKKESFPLTVTSAQKNPTAFYLCASSPGTGSGANVLTFGAGSRLTVL.